This T cell receptor (beta chain) was recovered during a study of blood T cells in healthy people across ages. General study findings and limits: The authors considered diversity estimates from one million T cells to be underestimates.

Together with a sample-barcoded 5' primer, a J-beta primer mix was included in a second PCR lasting about 7 to 11 cycles. TCRdb fed the 5' RACE reads into MiXCR, producing one record per CDR3 protein. The table includes hundreds of thousands of distinct CDR3 sequences, roughly 60% detected once. This clonotype has a handful of counts. Its antigen is currently unknown. Per the germline V gene, CDR1 is LGHNT and CDR2 is FRNRAP. With 5 bases removed from V and 3 bases from J, the gap between germline ends came to 13 bases. The CDR3 extends over 14 amino acids. Material: blood. This clonotype was obtained from a man between 25 and 39 years old in good health. The chain joins TRBV12-5 to TRBJ2-5; D gene uncertain. The CDR3 here is CASGPRNLEETQYF. The CDR3 nucleotides are TGTGCTAGTGGTCCACGCAATCTGGAAGAGACCCAGTACTTC.